The 8 T cell receptor beta chains reported below all come from one sample, sequenced in a study of monozygotic twins with inflammatory bowel disease. For each CDR3 protein, TCRdb gives one entry from its re-call of the 5' RACE reads, without DNA. This sample contains 140,000 to 150,000 distinct CDR3 sequences. The specimen sequenced was blood. These receptors were taken from a human donor with ulcerative colitis or Crohn's disease, or a healthy co-twin of an affected twin (not recorded which).

This chain joins TRBV6-2 or TRBV6-3 and TRBJ1-6. CDR3 length equals 15 residues. Germline V gene sequence: CDR1 MNHEY, CDR2 SVGEGT. Here the CDR3 reads CASSLGMGTNSPLHF.

The J gene is TRBJ1-2, the V gene TRBV27; TCRdb reports TRBD1, a call that lacks DNA to check it against. This CDR3 spans 18 amino acids. CDR1 is MNHEY, CDR2 SMNVEV, per germline (reference sequence). The CDR3 loop reads CASSLSYLGQGPDYGYTF.

The V gene is TRBV5-1, the J gene TRBJ2-1; TCRdb proposes TRBD2, but this gene call is untestable without DNA. Per the germline V gene, CDR1 is SGHRS and CDR2 is YFSETQ. The CDR3 sequence is 15 residues long. CDR3 residues: CASGVLGREKDEQFF.

This chain joins TRBV3-1 and TRBJ2-2. Germline V gene lookup returns CDR1 LGHDT and CDR2 YNNKEL (reference sequence). The CDR3 sequence is 13 residues long. CDR3 residues: CASSITSTGELFF.

The chain uses TRBV19 and TRBJ2-7. Germline values: CDR1 LNHDA, CDR2 SQIVND (reference sequence). The CDR3 has 13 amino acids. The CDR3 is CASSIEYAQEQYF.

The chain carries TRBV13 and TRBJ2-5; TCRdb picks TRBD2, but there is no DNA to check that call. The CDR3 contains 15 residues. Germline V gives CDR1 PRHDT, CDR2 FYEKMQ (reference sequence). The CDR3 is CASDRLAGRKETQYF.

The V gene is TRBV4-1, the J gene TRBJ2-3; TCRdb indicates TRBD2, and absent DNA this call remains unverified. CDR3 length equals 17 residues. Germline CDR1 MGHRA, CDR2 YSYEKL. Here the CDR3 reads CASSQEEVRAGTDTQYF.

The rearrangement links TRBV10-3 to TRBJ2-3; without DNA, the TCRdb call of TRBD2 cannot be checked. CDR3 size: 15 residues. CDR1 and CDR2 (germline): ENHRY, SYGVKD. The CDR3 sequence is CAISFGGGGTDTQYF.